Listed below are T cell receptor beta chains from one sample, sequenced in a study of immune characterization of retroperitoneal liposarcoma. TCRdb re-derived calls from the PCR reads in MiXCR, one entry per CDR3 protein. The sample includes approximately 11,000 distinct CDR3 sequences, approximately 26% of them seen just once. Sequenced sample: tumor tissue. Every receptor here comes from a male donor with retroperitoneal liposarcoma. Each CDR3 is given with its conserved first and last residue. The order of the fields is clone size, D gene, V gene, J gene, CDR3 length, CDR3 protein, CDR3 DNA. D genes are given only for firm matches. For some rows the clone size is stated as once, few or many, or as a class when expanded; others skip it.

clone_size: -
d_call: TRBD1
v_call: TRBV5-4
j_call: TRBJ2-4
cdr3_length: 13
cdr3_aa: CASSPQGAPIQYF
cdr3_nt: TGTGCCAGCAGCCCCCAGGGGGCCCCCATTCAGTACTTC

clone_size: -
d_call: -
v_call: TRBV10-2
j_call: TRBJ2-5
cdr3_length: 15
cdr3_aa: CASSDLFLGTETQYF
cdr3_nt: TGCGCCAGCAGTGATCTCTTTCTGGGGACGGAGACCCAGTACTTC

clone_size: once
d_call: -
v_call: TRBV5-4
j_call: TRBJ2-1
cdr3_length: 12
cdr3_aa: CASSFSQRGQFF
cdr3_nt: TGTGCCAGCAGCTTCAGCCAACGTGGGCAGTTCTTC

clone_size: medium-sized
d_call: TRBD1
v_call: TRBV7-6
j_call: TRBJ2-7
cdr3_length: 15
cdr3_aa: CASSLASDRGDEQYF
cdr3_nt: TGTGCCAGCAGCTTAGCATCCGACAGGGGGGACGAGCAGTACTTC

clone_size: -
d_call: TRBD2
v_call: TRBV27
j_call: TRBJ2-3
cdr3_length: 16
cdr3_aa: CASSAILAGGTDTQYF
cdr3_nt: TGTGCCAGCAGTGCAATACTAGCGGGGGGGACAGATACGCAGTATTTT

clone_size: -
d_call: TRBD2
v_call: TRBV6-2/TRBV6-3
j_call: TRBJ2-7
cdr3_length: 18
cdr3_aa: CASSYELAGGPGSYEQYF
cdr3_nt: TGTGCCAGCAGTTACGAGCTAGCGGGAGGGCCGGGCTCCTACGAGCAGTACTTC

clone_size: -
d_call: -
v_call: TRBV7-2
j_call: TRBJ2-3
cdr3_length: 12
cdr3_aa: CASSLVESTQYF
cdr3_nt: TGTGCCAGCAGCTTAGTGGAGAGCACGCAGTATTTT

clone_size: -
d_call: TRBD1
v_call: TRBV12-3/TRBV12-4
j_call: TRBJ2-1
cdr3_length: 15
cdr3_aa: CASSATGTGYHEQFF
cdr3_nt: TGTGCCAGCAGTGCAACCGGGACAGGGTACCACGAGCAGTTCTTC

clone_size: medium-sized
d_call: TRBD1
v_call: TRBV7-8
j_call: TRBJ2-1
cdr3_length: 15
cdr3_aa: CASSFRQGANYEQFF
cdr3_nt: TGTGCCAGCAGCTTCCGACAGGGGGCGAACTACGAGCAGTTCTTC

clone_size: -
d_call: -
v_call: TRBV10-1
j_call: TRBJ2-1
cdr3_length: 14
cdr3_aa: CASSEFVEYNEQFF
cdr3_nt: TGCGCCAGCAGTGAATTTGTAGAATACAATGAGCAGTTCTTC

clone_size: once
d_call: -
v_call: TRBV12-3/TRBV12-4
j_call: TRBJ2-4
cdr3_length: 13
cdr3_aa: CASSFGGKNIQYF
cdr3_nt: TGTGCCAGCAGTTTTGGGGGGAAAAACATTCAGTACTTC

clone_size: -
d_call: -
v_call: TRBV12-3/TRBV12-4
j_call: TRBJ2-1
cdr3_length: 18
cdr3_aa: CASSSSFGTLKSYDEQFF
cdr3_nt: TGTGCCAGCAGTTCATCGTTCGGGACTCTAAAATCCTATGATGAGCAGTTCTTC

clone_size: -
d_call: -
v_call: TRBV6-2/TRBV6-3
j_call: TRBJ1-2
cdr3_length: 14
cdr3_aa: CASSGGQVLYGYTF
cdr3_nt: TGTGCCAGCAGTGGGGGACAAGTCCTCTATGGCTACACCTTC

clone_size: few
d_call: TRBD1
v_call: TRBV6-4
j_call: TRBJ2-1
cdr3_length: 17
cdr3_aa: CASSDTGKRQGSGEQFF
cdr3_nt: TGTGCCAGCAGTGACACCGGAAAGAGACAGGGGAGCGGTGAGCAGTTCTTC

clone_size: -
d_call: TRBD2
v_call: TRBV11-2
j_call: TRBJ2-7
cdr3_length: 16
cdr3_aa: CASSLGLAGFYNEQYF
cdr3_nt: TGTGCCAGCAGCTTAGGTCTAGCGGGATTTTACAATGAGCAGTACTTC

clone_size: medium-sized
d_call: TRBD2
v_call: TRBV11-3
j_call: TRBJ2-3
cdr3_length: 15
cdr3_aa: CASSFGLAGTDTQYF
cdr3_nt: TGTGCCAGCAGCTTCGGACTAGCGGGGACAGATACGCAGTATTTT

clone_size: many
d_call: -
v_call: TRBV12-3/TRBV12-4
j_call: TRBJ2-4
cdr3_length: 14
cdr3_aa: CASTVRQGGFEQYF
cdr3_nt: TGTGCCAGCACGGTGCGGCAGGGGGGTTTTGAGCAGTACTTC

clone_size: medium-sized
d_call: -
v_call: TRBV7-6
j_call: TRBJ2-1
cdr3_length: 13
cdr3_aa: CASSLNGGNEQFF
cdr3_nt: TGTGCCAGCAGCTTAAACGGAGGCAATGAGCAGTTCTTC

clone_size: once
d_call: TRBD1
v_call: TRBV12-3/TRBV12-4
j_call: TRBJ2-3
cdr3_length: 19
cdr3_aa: CASSFLLTTGQGVYNERFF
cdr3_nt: TGTGCCAGCAGTTTCCTTTTGACTACCGGACAGGGGGTATACAATGAGCGGTTCTTT

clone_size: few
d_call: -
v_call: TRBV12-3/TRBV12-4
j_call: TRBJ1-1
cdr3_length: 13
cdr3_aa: CASSLKGTSMAFF
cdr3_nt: TGTGCCAGCAGTTTAAAGGGTACTTCGATGGCTTTCTTT

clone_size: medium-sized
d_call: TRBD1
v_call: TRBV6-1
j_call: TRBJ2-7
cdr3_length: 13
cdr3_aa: CASRGQGSYEQYF
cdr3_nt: TGTGCCAGCAGGGGACAGGGGAGTTACGAGCAGTACTTC

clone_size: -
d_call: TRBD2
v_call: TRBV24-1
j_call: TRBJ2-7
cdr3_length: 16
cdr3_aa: CATSDRAGAAYNEQYF
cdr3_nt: TGTGCCACCAGTGATCGTGCGGGAGCGGCCTACAATGAGCAGTACTTC

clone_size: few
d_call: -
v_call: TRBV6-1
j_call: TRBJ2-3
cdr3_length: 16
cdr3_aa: CASSLGARGGTDTQYF
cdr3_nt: TGTGCCAGCAGTCTAGGCGCTCGAGGGGGGACAGATACGCAGTATTTT

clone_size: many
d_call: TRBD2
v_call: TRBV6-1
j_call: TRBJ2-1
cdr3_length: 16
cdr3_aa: CASSEKIREGGNEQFF
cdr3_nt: TGTGCCAGCAGTGAAAAAATCCGGGAGGGGGGCAATGAGCAGTTCTTC

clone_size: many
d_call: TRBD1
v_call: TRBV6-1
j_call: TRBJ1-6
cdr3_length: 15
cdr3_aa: CASIARDRIRAPLHF
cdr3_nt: TGTGCCAGCATCGCCCGGGACAGAATAAGGGCACCCCTCCACTTT

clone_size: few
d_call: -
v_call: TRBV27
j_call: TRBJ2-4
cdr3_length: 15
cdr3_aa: CASSLSFPTVGEQYF
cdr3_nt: TGTGCCAGCAGTTTATCCTTCCCGACGGTGGGGGAGCAGTACTTC

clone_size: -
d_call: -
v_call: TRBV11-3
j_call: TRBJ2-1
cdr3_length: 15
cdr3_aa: CASSPRLAGYNEQFF
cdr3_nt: TGTGCCAGCAGCCCTCGTTTAGCCGGTTACAATGAGCAGTTCTTC

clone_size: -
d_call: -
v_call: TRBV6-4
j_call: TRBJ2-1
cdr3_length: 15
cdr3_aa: CASRLDSVLTNEQFF
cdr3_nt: TGTGCCAGCAGGCTGGACAGTGTCCTAACCAATGAGCAGTTCTTC

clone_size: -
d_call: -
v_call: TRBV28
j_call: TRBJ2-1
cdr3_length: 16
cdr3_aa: CASSQVRGMAQETQFF
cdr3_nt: TGTGCCAGCAGTCAGGTCCGAGGGATGGCCCAAGAGACCCAGTTCTTC

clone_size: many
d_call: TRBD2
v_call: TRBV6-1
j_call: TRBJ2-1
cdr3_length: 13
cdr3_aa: CASSWSGAETQFF
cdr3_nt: TGTGCCAGCAGTTGGAGCGGGGCCGAGACCCAGTTCTTC

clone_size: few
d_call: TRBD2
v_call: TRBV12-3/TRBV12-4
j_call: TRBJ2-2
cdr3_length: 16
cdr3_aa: CASRGLAGANTGELFF
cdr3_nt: TGTGCCAGCAGGGGACTAGCGGGAGCGAACACCGGGGAGCTGTTTTTT

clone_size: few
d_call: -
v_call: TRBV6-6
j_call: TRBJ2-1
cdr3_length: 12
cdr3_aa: CASSYRPYEQFF
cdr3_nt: TGTGCCAGCAGTTACCGCCCCTACGAGCAGTTCTTC

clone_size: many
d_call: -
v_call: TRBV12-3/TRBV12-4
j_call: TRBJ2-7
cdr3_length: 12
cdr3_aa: CASSFDPSEQYF
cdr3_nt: TGTGCCAGCAGTTTCGATCCCAGTGAGCAGTACTTC

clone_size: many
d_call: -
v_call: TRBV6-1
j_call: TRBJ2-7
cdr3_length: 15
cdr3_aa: CASSERGTGAYEQYF
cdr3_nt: TGTGCCAGCAGTGAAAGGGGAACCGGGGCCTACGAGCAGTACTTC

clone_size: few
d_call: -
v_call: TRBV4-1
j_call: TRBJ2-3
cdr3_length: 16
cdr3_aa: CATSGPQGASTDTQYF
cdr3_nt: TGCGCCACAAGCGGGCCACAGGGAGCCTCCACAGATACGCAGTATTTT

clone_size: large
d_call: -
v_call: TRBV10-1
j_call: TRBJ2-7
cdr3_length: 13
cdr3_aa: CASSEGHSYEQYF
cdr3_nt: TGCGCCAGCAGTGAGGGACACTCCTACGAGCAGTACTTC

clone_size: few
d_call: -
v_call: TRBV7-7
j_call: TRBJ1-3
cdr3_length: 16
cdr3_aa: CASSPFWSANGNTIYF
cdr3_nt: TGTGCTAGCAGCCCTTTTTGGTCAGCGAATGGAAACACCATATATTTT

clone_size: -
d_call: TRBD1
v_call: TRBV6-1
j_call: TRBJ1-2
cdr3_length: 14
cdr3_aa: CATTPWTGDYGYTF
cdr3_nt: TGTGCCACCACCCCCTGGACAGGGGACTATGGCTACACCTTC

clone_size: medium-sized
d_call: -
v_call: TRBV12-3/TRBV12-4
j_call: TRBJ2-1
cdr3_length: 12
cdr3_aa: CASRLLGGEQFF
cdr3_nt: TGTGCCAGCAGGCTTCTAGGAGGTGAGCAGTTCTTC

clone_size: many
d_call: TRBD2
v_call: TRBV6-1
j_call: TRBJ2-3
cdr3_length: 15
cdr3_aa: CASSLAGGSTDTQYF
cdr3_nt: TGTGCCAGCAGTTTAGCGGGAGGGAGCACAGATACGCAGTATTTT

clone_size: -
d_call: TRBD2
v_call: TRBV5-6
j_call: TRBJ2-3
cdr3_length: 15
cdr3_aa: CASSLGLAGYNEQFF
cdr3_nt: TGTGCCAGCAGCTTGGGACTAGCGGGATACAATGAGCAGTTCTTT